The 14 T cell receptor beta chains in this list originate from one sample, sequenced in a study of T cells expressing NK-cell markers. TCRdb processed the 5' RACE reads again and assigns one entry to each CDR3 protein, with no DNA. The sample data list roughly 390,000 distinct CDR3 sequences. The sequenced sample consisted of blood T cells: a sorted CD56 or NKG2C T cell subset, CD4+ or CD8+ T cells, or bulk PBMC T cells (not recorded which). These receptors were obtained from a man aged 18-70 years in good health.

This chain links TRBV7-2 with TRBJ2-4; absent DNA, TCRdb's TRBD2 call cannot be checked. This CDR3 has 16 amino acids. CDR1 SGHTA and CDR2 FQGNSA come from the germline V gene. The CDR3 spells CASSLMGLSAKNIQYF. Using reference TRBV7-2 and TRBJ2-4 for the parts outside the CDR3, the full variable domain is GAGVSQSPSNKVTEKGKDVELRCDPISGHTALYWYRQSLGQGLEFLIYFQGNSAPDKSGLPSDRFSAERTGGSVSTLTIQRTQQEDSAVYLCASSLMGLSAKNIQYFGAGTRLSVL.

The chain couples TRBV19 to TRBJ1-5. The CDR3 totals 14 residues. The germline gives CDR1 LNHDA, CDR2 SQIVND (reference sequence). CDR3 sequence reads: CASSNGWSNQPQHF.

The J gene is TRBJ1-3, the V gene TRBV11-2. Germline CDR1 is SGHAT and CDR2 is FQNNGV. There are 14 residues in the CDR3. The CDR3 region is CASSLLGSGNTIYF.

V and J are TRBV11-2 and TRBJ2-1; TCRdb designates TRBD1, a call that cannot be tested without DNA. The CDR3 spans 14 residues. The germline CDR1 and CDR2 sequences are SGHAT and FQNNGV. CDR3 sequence reads: CASSLTGGGNEQFF.

V usage is TRBV4-2 and J usage is TRBJ2-1. This CDR3 has 16 amino acids. From germline, CDR1 is LGHNA and CDR2 YNFKEQ. The CDR3 region is CASSQVTDSSYNEQFF.

This chain joins TRBV7-2 and TRBJ1-4; TCRdb names TRBD1, which stays unverified in the absence of DNA. Germline V CDR1 and CDR2: SGHTA, FQGNSA. The CDR3 totals 16 residues. The CDR3 spells CASSSSTGAANEKLFF.

V usage is TRBV12-3 or TRBV12-4 and J usage is TRBJ2-3; TCRdb designates TRBD1, a call that cannot be tested without DNA. This CDR3 has 16 residues. CDR3 in amino acids: CASRKGAGGHTDTQYF.

The rearrangement uses TRBV12-3 or TRBV12-4 and TRBJ1-5; the D call of TRBD1 rests on TCRdb alone, since no DNA is present to check it. CDR3 size: 15 residues. CDR3 sequence reads: CASRNTGGLTQPQHF.

This rearrangement joins TRBV11-3 to TRBJ2-7; the TCRdb D gene call, TRBD1, has no DNA to confirm it. Germline V gives CDR1 SGHNT, CDR2 YENEEA. The CDR3 loop spans 15 amino acids. The CDR3 loop is CASSLGAGAHYEQYF. Full variable domain (missing parts from reference TRBV11-3 and TRBJ2-7): EAGVVQSPRYKIIEKKQPVAFWCNPISGHNTLYWYLQNLGQGPELLIRYENEEAVDDSQLPKDRFSAERLKGVDSTLKIQPAELGDSAVYLCASSLGAGAHYEQYFGPGTRLTVT.

V is TRBV12-5 and J is TRBJ2-3; TCRdb outputs TRBD2, but without DNA this stays unchecked. The CDR3 has 16 amino acids. The germline gives CDR1 LGHNT, CDR2 FRNRAP. The CDR3 here is CASGPGLAANTDTQYF.

V gene TRBV6-5 combines with J gene TRBJ1-2; TCRdb returns TRBD1, unconfirmable since there is no DNA. CDR1 MNHEY and CDR2 SVGAGI come from the germline V gene. This CDR3 has 17 amino acids. CDR3 amino acids: CASSTRQGFLGDGGYTF.

The chain is built from TRBV12-3 or TRBV12-4 and TRBJ2-3; no DNA is available, so the TRBD2 call from TCRdb remains unchecked. This CDR3 contains 16 residues. CDR3: CASSLYSGRSTDTQYF.

The chain links TRBV5-1 to TRBJ2-2; TCRdb selects TRBD1, and the lack of DNA leaves this call unchecked. The CDR3 loop spans 16 amino acids. Germline V gene data show CDR1 as SGHRS and CDR2 as YFSETQ. This chain's CDR3 is CASSGNTGAAGELFFF.

This chain connects TRBV4-1 to TRBJ2-7. CDR1 is MGHRA and CDR2 is YSYEKL in the germline V gene. The length of the CDR3 is 15 residues. CDR3 amino acids: CASSQDQSSRKEQYF.